A single sample gave rise to the 21 T cell receptor beta chains below, sequenced in a study of PD-1 blockade in mismatch repair-deficient tumors. Sequenced by immunoSEQ multiplex PCR; TCRdb stores in-frame clones only, minus some. Of over 75,000 clones in the sample, roughly 80% were seen once. Sequences were derived from peripheral blood, sampled 12 weeks after starting pembrolizumab. The source of these receptors is an adult with mismatch repair-deficient cancer.

The gene calls are TRBV25-1 and TRBJ1-4; 7 positions match TRBD1. Germline lookup yields CDR1 MGHDK and CDR2 SYGVNS. The CDR3 runs 14 residues. The V segment lost 2 bases and the J segment 7 bases; nucleotides outside the gene matches: 4. CDR3 in amino acids: CASSENRGGEKLFF. In DNA, the CDR3 is TGTGCCAGCAGTGAAAACAGGGGAGGTGAAAAACTGTTTTTT. Full variable domain (rest looked up from reference TRBV25-1 and TRBJ1-4): EADIYQTPRYLVIGTGKKITLECSQTMGHDKMYWYQQDPGMELHLIHYSYGVNSTEKGDLSSESTVSRIRTEHFPLTLESARPSHTSQYLCASSENRGGEKLFFGSGTQLSVL.

The V call is TRBV5-1, the J call TRBJ2-7; 8 bases fit TRBD1. The ends lost 8 bases at V and 3 bases at J; junction bases unmatched: 7. CDR1 and CDR2 (germline): SGHRS, YFSETQ. There are 13 residues in the CDR3. The CDR3 reads CASTRGQNYEQYF. DNA of the CDR3: TGCGCCAGTACCAGGGGGCAGAACTACGAGCAGTACTTC.

The CDR3 region is CASRGGVTDNEQFF. In nucleotides, the CDR3 is TGTGCCAGCAGGGGCGGGGTTACCGACAATGAGCAGTTCTTC. The chain is built from TRBV28 and TRBJ2-1; D is perhaps TRBD2 (6 bases). Trimming pared 6 bases from V and 5 bases from J, leaving 14 bases between. Per the germline V gene, CDR1 is MDHEN and CDR2 is SYDVKM. This CDR3 contains 14 residues.

This chain connects TRBV6-6 to TRBJ2-1, with a possible D match to TRBD2 (5 bases). CDR3 length: 13 residues. The V end lost 2 bases, the J end lost 8 bases, and 10 bases lay between the germline ends. Per the germline V gene, CDR1 is MNHNY and CDR2 is SVGAGI (reference sequence). The CDR3 DNA is TGTGCCAGCAGTTACCGAGGGAGCGATGAGCAGTTCTTC. Amino acid sequence: CASSYRGSDEQFF.

This sequence joins TRBV19 and TRBJ1-1, with TRBD1 matching 8 bases. Germline V gene lookup returns CDR1 LNHDA and CDR2 SQIVND (reference sequence). Trimming cost V 10 bases and J 3 bases; bases outside gene matches: 7. The CDR3 is 13 amino acids. The CDR3 sequence is CATAGGLDTEAFF. The CDR3 DNA reads as TGTGCCACCGCAGGGGGCTTGGACACTGAAGCTTTCTTT.

This rearrangement joins TRBV7-9 to TRBJ2-7; possibly TRBD2 for D (5 bases). V was shortened by 10 bases and J by 5 bases, with 9 bases between the two germline ends. CDR1 and CDR2 (germline): SEHNR, FQNEAQ (reference sequence). This CDR3 is built from 10 residues. CDR3 residues: CATQRDEQYF. CDR3 nucleotides: TGTGCCACCCAGAGGGACGAGCAGTACTTC.

V gene TRBV7-2 combines with J gene TRBJ2-3, with 10 nucleotides matching TRBD2. V trimming: 6 bases; J trimming: 0 bases; junction bases outside the gene matches: 3. Germline V gene data show CDR1 as SGHTA and CDR2 as FQGNSA. The CDR3 consists of 15 residues. The CDR3 bases are TGTGCCAGCAGTCTGACTAGCGGGAGCACAGATACGCAGTATTTT. This gives the protein CASSLTSGSTDTQYF.

The V and J genes are TRBV6-6 and TRBJ1-1; 9 bases fit TRBD1. Trimming at V came to 2 bases and at J to 6 bases, leaving 4 bases not matched to a gene. In germline, CDR1 is MNHNY, CDR2 SVGAGI (reference sequence). This CDR3 region has 14 residues. CDR3 bases: TGTGCCAGCAGTTACACAGGGGGCGCAGCTGAAGCTTTCTTT. It encodes CASSYTGGAAEAFF.

This clone was seen once. This rearrangement joins TRBV27 to TRBJ2-5, with 14 bases that match TRBD2. V was clipped by 5 bases and J by 4 bases; unmatched bases: 3. This CDR3 comprises 15 residues. The germline V gene has CDR1 MNHEY and CDR2 SMNVEV (reference sequence). The CDR3: CASSEGLAGVETQYF. CDR3 in DNA: TGTGCCAGCAGTGAGGGACTAGCGGGAGTAGAGACCCAGTACTTC.

The chain links TRBV5-6 to TRBJ2-2, with 8 nucleotides matching TRBD2. This CDR3 has 16 amino acids. CDR1 SGHDT and CDR2 YYEEEE come from the germline V gene. The ends lost 3 bases at V and 4 bases at J; junction bases unmatched: 8. This CDR3 reads CASSWGPAGATGELFF. The CDR3 DNA sequence: TGTGCCAGCAGCTGGGGGCCAGCGGGGGCCACCGGGGAGCTGTTTTTT.

This chain links TRBV12-5 with TRBJ2-3, with D possibly TRBD2 on 6 matching bases. V gave up 1 base and J gave up 3 bases, with 11 bases separating them. This CDR3 has 15 amino acids. Germline V gene sequence: CDR1 LGHNT, CDR2 FRNRAP. CDR3 bases: TGTGCTAGTGGTTTGGAGACCGGGAGAACAGATACGCAGTATTTT. This codes for CASGLETGRTDTQYF.

V gene TRBV14 combines with J gene TRBJ1-3; D not resolved. The length of the CDR3 is 13 residues. Germline values: CDR1 SGHDN, CDR2 FVKESK. Between the trimmed V and J ends, which lost 6 bases and 4 bases, there was a span of 10 bases. CDR3 in amino acids: CASSVAGGNTIYF. Written as DNA, the CDR3 is TGTGCCAGCAGTGTGGCGGGCGGAAACACCATATATTTT.

The J gene is TRBJ2-7, the V gene TRBV21-1; TRBD1, the table's D call, lacks a check against the DNA. TRBV21-1 is classified as a pseudogene. CDR3 length: 15 amino acids. CDR3 nucleotide sequence: TGTGCCAGCAGCAGCCGTTTACCCACGACATACGAGCAGTACTTC. Protein product: CASSSRLPTTYEQYF.

The rearrangement joins TRBV7-9 to TRBJ2-7; 8 bases are shared with TRBD1. CDR1 is SEHNR, CDR2 FQNEAQ, per germline (reference sequence). The CDR3 runs 14 residues. The V gene end was trimmed by 4 bases and the J gene end by 6 bases; junction bases not matched to a gene: 8. CDR3 loop: CASSWAWTGFEQYF. In nucleotides, the CDR3 is TGTGCCAGCAGCTGGGCGTGGACAGGGTTCGAGCAGTACTTC.

The chain links TRBV7-8 to TRBJ2-1; TRBD1 is a possible D gene (6 bases). The CDR3 is made up of 15 amino acids. The germline V gene encodes CDR1 SGHVS and CDR2 FQNEAQ. V was cut by 4 bases and J by 0 bases, with 10 bases left in between. CDR3 sequence (DNA): TGTGCCAGCAGCTACCGGGACAACTCCTACAATGAGCAGTTCTTC. It is translated as CASSYRDNSYNEQFF.

This clone has a handful of counts. The DNA for the CDR3 is TGTGCTAGTGGTTTGGTACCCCTAGCGGGCGACAGTCGGAGGTGGGACGGGGAGCTGTTTTTT. As protein: CASGLVPLAGDSRRWDGELFF. This rearrangement joins TRBV12-5 to TRBJ2-2; 8 bases line up with TRBD2. Germline lookup yields CDR1 LGHNT and CDR2 FRNRAP. The V gene end was trimmed by 0 bases and the J gene end by 7 bases; junction bases not matched to a gene: 22. CDR3 size: 21 residues. The full variable domain, with the rest looked up from reference TRBV12-5 and TRBJ2-2, is DARVTQTPRHKVTEMGQEVTMRCQPILGHNTVFWYRQTMMQGLELLAYFRNRAPLDDSGMPKDRFSAEMPDATLATLKIQPSEPRDSAVYFCASGLVPLAGDSRRWDGELFFGEGSRLTVL.

This clone was detected once. The genes are TRBV6-5 and TRBJ2-5, with TRBD2 matching 7 bases. The V segment lost 4 bases and the J segment 1 base; nucleotides outside the gene matches: 6. The germline V gene has CDR1 MNHEY and CDR2 SVGAGI. The CDR3 runs to 15 residues. The CDR3 region is CASSSFSSGQETQYF. DNA of the CDR3: TGTGCCAGCAGTTCATTTTCTAGCGGCCAAGAGACCCAGTACTTC.

The gene calls are TRBV15 and TRBJ2-3; 7 bases fit TRBD2. The germline V gene encodes CDR1 LNHNV and CDR2 YYDKDF (reference sequence). The CDR3 loop spans 16 amino acids. The V segment lost 2 bases and the J segment 1 base; nucleotides outside the gene matches: 6. The CDR3 protein is CATSRTTSARTDTQYF. CDR3 DNA sequence: TGTGCCACCAGCAGAACTACTAGCGCCCGCACAGATACGCAGTATTTT.

This chain's CDR3 is CASSQGLAGAYEQYF. The DNA for the CDR3 is TGTGCCAGCAGCCAAGGACTAGCGGGGGCCTACGAGCAGTACTTC. The chain has TRBV5-4 and TRBJ2-5, with 13 positions matching TRBD2. The DNA end is a closer match to TRBJ2-7, so the J assignment may be wrong. The CDR3 sequence is 15 residues long. Looked up from germline, CDR1 is SGHNT and CDR2 is YYREEE (reference sequence).

The chain couples TRBV5-1 to TRBJ1-2; 7 bases agree with TRBD1. The CDR3 runs to 15 residues. V lost 0 bases, J lost 7 bases, and 9 bases stayed unmatched. CDR1 and CDR2 from the germline V gene are SGHRS and YFSETQ. DNA of the CDR3: TGCGCCAGCAGCTTGGGACAGGGTGCAACGTTTGGCTACACCTTC. It translates to CASSLGQGATFGYTF.

The chain combines TRBV19 with TRBJ1-4; D unclear. CDR3 size: 14 residues. Per the germline V gene, CDR1 is LNHDA and CDR2 is SQIVND (reference sequence). The ends were cut back, 7 bases at V and 8 bases at J, with 17 bases in the middle. This CDR3 is CASTLAGPGEKLFF. As DNA, the CDR3 is TGTGCCAGTACCCTGGCCGGACCTGGGGAAAAACTGTTTTTT.